This T cell receptor beta chain originates from a study of cytomegalovirus exposure and HLA in healthy donors. This CDR3 spans 12 amino acids. V lost 5 bases and J 6 bases, leaving 12 bases between the germline ends. In germline, CDR1 is SQVTM, CDR2 ANQGSEA. The donors were members of the validation cohort comprising approximately 120 subjects, separate from the roughly 650-subject first cohort. Sequencing used immunoSEQ multiplex PCR; TCRdb keeps in-frame clones, though not all of them. The profile shows under 250,000 clones, roughly 91% of them singletons. The chain is built from TRBV29-1 and TRBJ2-3; perhaps TRBD1 as D (6 bases). Sequenced input: PBMCs. The receptor comes from a woman under 30 in good health and CMV-seropositive. As DNA, the CDR3 is TGCAGCGTTCCTAGGGGGTCGGATACGCAGTATTTT. It encodes CSVPRGSDTQYF.